Detailed here is one T cell receptor beta chain. Its antigen specificity is not known. Nothing much larger sits one base from this clone, and base qualities are not available. The sample's treatment or condition label, in plain terms: around 19 received Ad26.COV2.S at low or high dose, single or two shots; 5 received placebo; per-sample allocation not given. Repertoires of vaccine and placebo recipients were sequenced from samples collected on day 63 after the first injection. Cohort 1b enrolled about 25 adults aged 18-55 years at a single site in Boston, USA, between 29 July and 7 August 2020. As a vaccine, Ad26.COV2.S was a replication-incompetent adenovirus type 26 vector that expressed a prefusion-stabilized SARS-CoV-2 spike protein derived from the original Wuhan strain. The immunoSEQ Assay was the method used to sequence TCRbeta CDR3 regions. After extraction, genomic DNA underwent amplification by bias-controlled multiplex PCR, followed by high-throughput sequencing. The study's processing was this. To quantify the absolute abundance of each unique TCRbeta CDR3 region, sequences were collapsed and filtered. Usable DNA was measured by amplifying reference genes present in all nucleated cells, and TCRbeta template counts were normalized to that usable DNA to estimate T cell fraction. Repertoire TCRs were annotated as SARS-CoV-2-specific when V gene, CDR3 amino acid sequence and J gene were exactly matched to a known reactive TCR set. The reference SARS-CoV-2 TCR set was obtained from MIRA and was filtered for enrichment in COVID-19-positive ImmuneCODE repertoires, whereby public or cross-reactive TCRs were removed. Using the MIRA antigens, annotated TCRs were further analysed by specific ORF or by position within an ORF. Breadth was defined as annotated unique rearrangements over total unique productive rearrangements; depth was the summed frequency of those rearrangements. Two-sided Wilcoxon rank-sum tests were applied when comparing TCR breadth between groups. This immuneACCESS table, as held by TCRdb, lists in-frame sequences with V and J called but not all clones. Of the missing ones, under half trace to an unresolved V gene in checked studies; the others have no known cause. From that table come the V and J calls and clone size; the DNA was used to work out D and trimming. The sample profile shows a few hundred thousand clones; about nine tenths of them were found once. The biggest ten clones account for roughly 3.2% of the sample.

These data belong to a study of Ad26.COV2.S vaccination and SARS-CoV-2 variants (dated by TCRdb to about 2021). Regarding the complete study: Donors in the vaccine arm were drawn from COV1001, a phase I-IIa trial of Ad26.COV2.S in healthy adults that was multicentre, randomized, double-blind and placebo-controlled. Dosing of Ad26.COV2.S was intramuscular, at either 5x10^10 or 1x10^11 viral particles, delivered as one shot or as two shots spaced 56 days apart. The specificity and breadth of SARS-CoV-2-reactive T cell receptors after Ad26.COV2.S vaccination were assessed by TCRbeta repertoire sequencing. The TCR-sequenced set comprised about 32 samples: around 20 Ad26.COV2.S vaccine recipients, 5 placebo recipients and 8 SARS-CoV-2 convalescent individuals. Participants in the trial were split at random into five groups of five each, receiving low-dose or high-dose Ad26.COV2.S once or twice, or else placebo on both occasions. Throughout the experiments and outcome assessment, investigators stayed blinded to trial group allocation.

From the germline V gene, CDR1 is KGHSY and CDR2 is FQNENV. V is cut by 2 bases and J by 1 base, and the space between the germline ends is 11 bases. Inclusive of the bounding cysteine and phenylalanine, the CDR3 is 15 residues long. Solely the CDR3 DNA is kept, with 45 bases framed from the first base. Summary of the overall study and its limitations: After vaccination, spike-specific CD8+ and CD4+ T cell responses were reported to show substantial breadth. It was noted by the authors that total T cell responses may have been underestimated by the TCR breadth and depth analyses. The study lacked the statistical power to compare responses across vaccine doses or regimens. Spike-specific TCR breadth was higher in Ad26.COV2.S recipients than in placebo recipients (P = 0.0014). Vaccine and placebo recipients had similar non-spike TCR breadth, a finding consistent with the vaccine containing only spike.

Rearrangement joined TRBV16 to TRBJ1-1; the D gene lacks a confident call. Here the sequenced sample was peripheral blood, taken in a trial of Ad26.COV2.S vaccine versus placebo. The TCR was taken from a person between 18 and 65 years old who received the Ad26.COV2.S COVID-19 vaccine or a placebo. The base sequence is TGTGCCAGCAGCCAAGATACGGGCCCGAACACTGAAGCTTTCTTT. The resulting protein is CASSQDTGPNTEAFF.